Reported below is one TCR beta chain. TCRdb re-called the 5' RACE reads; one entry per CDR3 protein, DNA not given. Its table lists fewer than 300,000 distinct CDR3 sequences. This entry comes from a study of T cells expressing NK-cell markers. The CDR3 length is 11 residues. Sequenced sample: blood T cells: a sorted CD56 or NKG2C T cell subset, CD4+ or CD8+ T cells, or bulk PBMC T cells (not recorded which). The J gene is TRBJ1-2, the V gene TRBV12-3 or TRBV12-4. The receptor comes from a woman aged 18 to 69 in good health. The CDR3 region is CASTWAMGYTF.